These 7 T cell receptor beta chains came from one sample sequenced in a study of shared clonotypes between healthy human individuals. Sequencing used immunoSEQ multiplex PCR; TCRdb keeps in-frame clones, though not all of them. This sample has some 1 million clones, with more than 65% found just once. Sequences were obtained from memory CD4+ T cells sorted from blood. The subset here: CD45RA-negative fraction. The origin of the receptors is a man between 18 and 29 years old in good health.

The CDR3 loop reads CAWSVGQVVDEKLFF. The CDR3 DNA follows: TGTGCCTGGAGTGTAGGGCAGGTAGTGGACGAAAAACTGTTTTTT. V is TRBV30 and J is TRBJ1-4; D is ambiguous. Germline CDR1 is GTSNPN and CDR2 is SVGIG (reference sequence). The CDR3 length is 15 residues. Trimming pared 0 bases from V and 8 bases from J, leaving 16 bases between.

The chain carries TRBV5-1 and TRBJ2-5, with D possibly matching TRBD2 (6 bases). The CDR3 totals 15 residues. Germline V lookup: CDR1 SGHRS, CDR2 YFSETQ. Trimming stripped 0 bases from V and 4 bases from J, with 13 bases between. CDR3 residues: CASSLGEVGGETQYF. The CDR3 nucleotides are TGCGCCAGCAGCTTGGGCGAGGTCGGGGGAGAGACCCAGTACTTC.

CDR3 coding DNA: TGTGCCAGTTCTGACAGTCTCAATCAGCCCCAGCATTTT. Residues: CASSDSLNQPQHF. The chain is built from TRBV19 and TRBJ1-5; weak D call: TRBD1 (5 bases). The CDR3 contains 13 residues. The V end was cut by 8 bases, the J end by 3 bases, with 11 bases between. CDR1 LNHDA and CDR2 SQIVND come from the germline V gene (reference sequence).

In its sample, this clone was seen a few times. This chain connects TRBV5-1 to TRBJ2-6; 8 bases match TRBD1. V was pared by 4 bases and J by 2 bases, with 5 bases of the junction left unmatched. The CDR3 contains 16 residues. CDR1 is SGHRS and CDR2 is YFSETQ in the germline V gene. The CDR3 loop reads CASSLSGGAGANVLTF. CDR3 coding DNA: TGCGCCAGCAGCCTGTCAGGGGGCGCTGGGGCCAACGTCCTGACTTTC.

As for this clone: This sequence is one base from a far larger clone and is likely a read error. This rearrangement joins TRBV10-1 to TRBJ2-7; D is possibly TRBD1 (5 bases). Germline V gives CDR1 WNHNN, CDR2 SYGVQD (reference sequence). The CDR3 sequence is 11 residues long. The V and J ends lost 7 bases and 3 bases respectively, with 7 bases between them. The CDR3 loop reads CASNDSYEQYF. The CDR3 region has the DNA TGCGCCAGCAACGACAGCTACGAGCAGTACTTC.

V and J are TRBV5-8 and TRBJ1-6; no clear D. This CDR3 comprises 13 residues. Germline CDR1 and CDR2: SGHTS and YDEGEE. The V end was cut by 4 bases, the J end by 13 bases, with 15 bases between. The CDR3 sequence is CASSPQIVSPLHF. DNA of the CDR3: TGTGCCAGCAGCCCCCAGATTGTATCTCCCCTCCACTTT. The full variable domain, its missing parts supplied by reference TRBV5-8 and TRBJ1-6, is EAGVTQSPTHLIKTRGQQATLRCSPISGHTSVYWYQQALGLGLQFLLWYDEGEERNRGNFPPRFSGRQFPNYSSELNVNALELEDSALYLCASSPQIVSPLHFGNGTRLTVT.

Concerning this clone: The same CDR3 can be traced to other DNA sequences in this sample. The CDR3 DNA is TGTGCCAGCAGTGAGTCAGGGGGGTATCAGCCCCAGCATTTT. This gives the protein CASSESGGYQPQHF. This chain connects TRBV6-1 to TRBJ1-5, with 7 positions matching TRBD1. CDR3 length equals 14 residues. In germline, CDR1 is MNHNS, CDR2 SASEGT. Trimming took 3 bases from V and 5 from J; bases not matched to a gene: 4.